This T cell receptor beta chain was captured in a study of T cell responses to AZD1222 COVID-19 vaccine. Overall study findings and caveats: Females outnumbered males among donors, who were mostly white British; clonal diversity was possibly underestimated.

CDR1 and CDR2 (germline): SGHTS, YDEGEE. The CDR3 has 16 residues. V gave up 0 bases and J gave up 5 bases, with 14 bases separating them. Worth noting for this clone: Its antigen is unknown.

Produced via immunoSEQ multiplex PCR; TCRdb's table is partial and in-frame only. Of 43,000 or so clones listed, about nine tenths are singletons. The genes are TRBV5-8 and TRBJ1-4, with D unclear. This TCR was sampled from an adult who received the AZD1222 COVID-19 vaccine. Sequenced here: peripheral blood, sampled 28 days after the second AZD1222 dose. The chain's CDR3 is CASSLGANLENEKLFF. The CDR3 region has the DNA TGTGCCAGCAGCTTGGGGGCCAACCTAGAGAATGAAAAACTGTTTTTT.